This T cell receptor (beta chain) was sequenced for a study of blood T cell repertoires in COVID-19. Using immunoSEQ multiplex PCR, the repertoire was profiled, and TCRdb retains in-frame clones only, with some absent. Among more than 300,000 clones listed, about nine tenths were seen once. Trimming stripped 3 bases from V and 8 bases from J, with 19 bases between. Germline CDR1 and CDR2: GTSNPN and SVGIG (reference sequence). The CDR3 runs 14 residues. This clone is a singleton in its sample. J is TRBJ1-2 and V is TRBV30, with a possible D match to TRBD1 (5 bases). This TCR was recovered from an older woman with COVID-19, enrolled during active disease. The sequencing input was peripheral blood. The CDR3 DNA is TGTGCCTGGAGCAGCGACAGTCTCTCGTGGGGCTACACCTTC. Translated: CAWSSDSLSWGYTF.